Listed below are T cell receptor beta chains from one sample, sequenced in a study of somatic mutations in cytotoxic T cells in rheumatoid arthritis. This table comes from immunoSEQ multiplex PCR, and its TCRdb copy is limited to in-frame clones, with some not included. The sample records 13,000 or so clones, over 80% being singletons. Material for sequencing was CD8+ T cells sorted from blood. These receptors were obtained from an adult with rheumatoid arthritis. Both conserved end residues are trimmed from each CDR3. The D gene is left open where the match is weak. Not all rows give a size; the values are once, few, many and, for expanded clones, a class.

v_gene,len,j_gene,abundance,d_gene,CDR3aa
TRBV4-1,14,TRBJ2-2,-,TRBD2,ASSQEENWASGGTF
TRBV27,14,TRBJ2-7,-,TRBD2,ASSTSDSGNPYEQY
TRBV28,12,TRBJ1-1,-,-,ASGKTVLIREAF
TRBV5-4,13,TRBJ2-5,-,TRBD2,ASTTGGRGQETQY
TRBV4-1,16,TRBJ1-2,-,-,ASSQDRADWGPSYGYT
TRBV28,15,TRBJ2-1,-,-,ASSPALDFTLYNEQF
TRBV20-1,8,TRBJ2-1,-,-,SATGNEQF
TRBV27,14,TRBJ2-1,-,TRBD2,ASSYPSGGSYNEQF
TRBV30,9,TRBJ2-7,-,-,AWTRGREQY
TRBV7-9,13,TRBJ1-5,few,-,ASSMGLDSNQPQH
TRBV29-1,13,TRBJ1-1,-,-,SVEFLETGTGEAF
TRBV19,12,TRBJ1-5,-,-,ASSIVISGQPQH
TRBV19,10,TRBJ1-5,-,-,ASSIGAAPQH
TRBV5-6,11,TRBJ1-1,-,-,ASSFGTSTEAF
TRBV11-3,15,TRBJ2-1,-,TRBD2,ASSFSLTSGGSNEQF
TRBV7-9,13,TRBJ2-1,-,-,ASSVDGSSYNEQF
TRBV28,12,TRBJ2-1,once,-,ASSRGVAANEQF
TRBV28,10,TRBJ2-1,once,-,ASSFGLDEQF
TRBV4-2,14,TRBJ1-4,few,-,ASSQDVGGGNEKLF